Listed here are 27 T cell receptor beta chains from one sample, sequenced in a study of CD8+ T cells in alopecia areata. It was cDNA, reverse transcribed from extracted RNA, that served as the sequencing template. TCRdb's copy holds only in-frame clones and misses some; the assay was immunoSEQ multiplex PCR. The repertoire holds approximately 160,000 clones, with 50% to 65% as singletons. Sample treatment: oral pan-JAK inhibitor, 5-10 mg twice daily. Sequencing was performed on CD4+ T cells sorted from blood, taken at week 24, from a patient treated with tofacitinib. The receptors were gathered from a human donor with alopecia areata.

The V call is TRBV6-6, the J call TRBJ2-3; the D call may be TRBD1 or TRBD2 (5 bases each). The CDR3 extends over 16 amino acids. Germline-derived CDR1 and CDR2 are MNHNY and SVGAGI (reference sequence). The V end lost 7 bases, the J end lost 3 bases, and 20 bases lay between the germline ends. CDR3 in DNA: TGTGCCAGCAAAGGGCGGGCCAGGGAACCTACAGATACGCAGTATTTT. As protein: CASKGRAREPTDTQYF.

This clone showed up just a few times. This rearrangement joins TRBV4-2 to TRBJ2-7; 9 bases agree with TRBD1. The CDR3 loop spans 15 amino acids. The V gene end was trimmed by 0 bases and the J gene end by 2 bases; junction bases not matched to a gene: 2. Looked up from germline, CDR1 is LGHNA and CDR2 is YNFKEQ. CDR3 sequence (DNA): TGTGCCAGCAGCCAAGAAAACAGGGGGCCCTACGAGCAGTACTTC. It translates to CASSQENRGPYEQYF.

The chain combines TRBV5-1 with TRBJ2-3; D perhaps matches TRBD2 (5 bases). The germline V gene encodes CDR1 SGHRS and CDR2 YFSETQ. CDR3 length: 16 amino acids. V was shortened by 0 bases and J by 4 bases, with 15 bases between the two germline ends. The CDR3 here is CASSLAGNPGADTQYF. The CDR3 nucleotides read TGCGCCAGCAGCTTGGCCGGGAACCCCGGGGCAGATACGCAGTATTTT.

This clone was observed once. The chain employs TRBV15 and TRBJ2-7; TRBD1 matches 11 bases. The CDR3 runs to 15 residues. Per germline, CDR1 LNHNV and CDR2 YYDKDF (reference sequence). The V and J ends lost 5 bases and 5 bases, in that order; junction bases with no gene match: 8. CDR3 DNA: TGTGCCACCAGCGACCGGGACAGGGGGACCCACGAGCAGTACTTC. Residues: CATSDRDRGTHEQYF.

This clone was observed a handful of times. CDR3: CASSPPGWGMNTEAFF. The DNA of the CDR3 is TGTGCCAGCTCACCACCAGGGTGGGGAATGAACACTGAAGCTTTCTTT. The chain employs TRBV18 and TRBJ1-1; no clear D gene. Germline V CDR1 and CDR2: KGHSH, LQKENI. The V end lost 0 bases, the J end lost 0 bases, and 11 bases lay between the germline ends. The CDR3 is 16 amino acids. The entire variable domain, with the rest obtained from reference TRBV18 and TRBJ1-1, is as follows: NAGVMQNPRHLVRRRGQEARLRCSPMKGHSHVYWYRQLPEEGLKFMVYLQKENIIDESGMPKERFSAEFPKEGPSILRIQQVVRGDSAAYFCASSPPGWGMNTEAFFGQGTRLTVV.

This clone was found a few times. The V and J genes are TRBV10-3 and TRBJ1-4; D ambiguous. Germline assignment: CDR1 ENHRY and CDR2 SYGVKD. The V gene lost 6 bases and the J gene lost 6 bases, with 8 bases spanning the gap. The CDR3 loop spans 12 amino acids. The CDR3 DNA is TGTGCCATCAGGGAGGGCGATGAAAAACTGTTTTTT. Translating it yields CAIREGDEKLFF.

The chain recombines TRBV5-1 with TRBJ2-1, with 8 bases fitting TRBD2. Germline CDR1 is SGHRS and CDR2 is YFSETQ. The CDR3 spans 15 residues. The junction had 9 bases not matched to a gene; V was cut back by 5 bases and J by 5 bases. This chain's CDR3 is CASRGAPGLDNEQFF. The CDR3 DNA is TGCGCCAGCAGGGGGGCCCCGGGACTAGACAATGAGCAGTTCTTC.

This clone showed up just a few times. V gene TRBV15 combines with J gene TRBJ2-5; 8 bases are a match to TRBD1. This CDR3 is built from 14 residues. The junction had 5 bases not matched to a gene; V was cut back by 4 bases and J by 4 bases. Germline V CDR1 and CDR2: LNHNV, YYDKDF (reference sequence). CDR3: CATSTSRGRETQYF. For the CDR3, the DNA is TGTGCCACCAGCACCTCCAGGGGGCGAGAGACCCAGTACTTC.

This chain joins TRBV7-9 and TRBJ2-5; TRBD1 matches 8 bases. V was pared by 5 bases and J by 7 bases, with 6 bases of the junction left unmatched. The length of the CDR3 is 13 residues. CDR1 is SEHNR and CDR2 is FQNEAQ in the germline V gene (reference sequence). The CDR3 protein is CASSPGQGGTQYF. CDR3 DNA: TGTGCCAGCAGCCCCGGACAGGGAGGGACCCAGTACTTC. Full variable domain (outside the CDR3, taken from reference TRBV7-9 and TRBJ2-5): DTGVSQNPRHKITKRGQNVTFRCDPISEHNRLYWYRQTLGQGPEFLTYFQNEAQLEKSRLLSDRFSAERPKGSFSTLEIQRTEQGDSAMYLCASSPGQGGTQYFGPGTRLLVL.

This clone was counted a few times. DNA of the CDR3: TGTGCCAGCAGCTTGTGGGGGTCCTCTAACTATGGCTACACCTTC. This gives the protein CASSLWGSSNYGYTF. The V call is TRBV5-4, the J call TRBJ1-2; D possibly corresponds to TRBD1 (5 bases). V gave up 1 base and J gave up 0 bases, with 10 bases separating them. The CDR3 is 15 residues long. CDR1 SGHNT and CDR2 YYREEE come from the germline V gene (reference sequence). The variable domain in full, completed from reference TRBV5-4 and TRBJ1-2, reads ETGVTQSPTHLIKTRGQQVTLRCSSQSGHNTVSWYQQALGQGPQFIFQYYREEENGRGNFPPRFSGLQFPNYSSELNVNALELDDSALYLCASSLWGSSNYGYTFGSGTRLTVV.

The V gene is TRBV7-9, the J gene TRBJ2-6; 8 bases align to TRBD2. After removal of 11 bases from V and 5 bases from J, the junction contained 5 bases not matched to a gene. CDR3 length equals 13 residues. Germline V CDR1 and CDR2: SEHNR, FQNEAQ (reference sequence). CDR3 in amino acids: CALGRDWANVLTF. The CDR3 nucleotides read TGTGCCCTCGGGAGGGACTGGGCCAACGTCCTGACTTTC. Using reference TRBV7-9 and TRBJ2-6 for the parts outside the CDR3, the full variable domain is DTGVSQNPRHKITKRGQNVTFRCDPISEHNRLYWYRQTLGQGPEFLTYFQNEAQLEKSRLLSDRFSAERPKGSFSTLEIQRTEQGDSAMYLCALGRDWANVLTFGAGSRLTVL.

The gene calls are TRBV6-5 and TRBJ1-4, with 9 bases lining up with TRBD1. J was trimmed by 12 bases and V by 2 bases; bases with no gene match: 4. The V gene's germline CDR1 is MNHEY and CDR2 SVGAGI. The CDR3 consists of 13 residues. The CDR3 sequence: CASSYRDRAQLFF. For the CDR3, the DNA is TGTGCCAGCAGTTACCGGGACAGGGCCCAACTGTTTTTT.

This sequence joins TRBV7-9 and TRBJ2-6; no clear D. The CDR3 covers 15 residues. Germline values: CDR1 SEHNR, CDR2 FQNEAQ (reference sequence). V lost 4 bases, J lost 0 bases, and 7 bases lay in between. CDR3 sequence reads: CASSSTDSGANVLTF. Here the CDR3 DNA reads TGTGCCAGCAGCTCGACGGACTCTGGGGCCAACGTCCTGACTTTC.

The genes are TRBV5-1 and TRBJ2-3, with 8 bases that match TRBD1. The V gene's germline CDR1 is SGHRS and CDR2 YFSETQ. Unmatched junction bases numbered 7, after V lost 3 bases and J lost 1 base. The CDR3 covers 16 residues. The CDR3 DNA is TGCGCCAGCAGCTCCAACGAACAGGGGGGCACAGATACGCAGTATTTT. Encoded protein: CASSSNEQGGTDTQYF.

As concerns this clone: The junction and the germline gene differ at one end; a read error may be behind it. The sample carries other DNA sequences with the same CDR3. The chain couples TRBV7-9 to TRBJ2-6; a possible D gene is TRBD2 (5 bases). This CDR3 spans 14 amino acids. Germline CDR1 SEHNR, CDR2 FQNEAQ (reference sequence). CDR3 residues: CASRRDSGANVLTF. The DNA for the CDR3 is TGCGCCAGCCGCCGGGACTCTGGGGCCAACGTCCTGACTTTC.

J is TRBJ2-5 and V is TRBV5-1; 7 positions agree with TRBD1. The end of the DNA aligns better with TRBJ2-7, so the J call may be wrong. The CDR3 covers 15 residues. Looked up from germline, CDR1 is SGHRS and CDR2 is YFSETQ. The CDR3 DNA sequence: TGCGCCAGCAGCCTAAATCCGACAGGGCTTTACGAGCAGTACTTC. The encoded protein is CASSLNPTGLYEQYF.

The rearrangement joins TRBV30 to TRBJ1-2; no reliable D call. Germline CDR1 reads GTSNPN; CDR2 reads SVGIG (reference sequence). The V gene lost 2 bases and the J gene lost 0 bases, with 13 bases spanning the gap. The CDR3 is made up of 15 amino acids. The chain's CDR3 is CAWSTLPTPNYGYTF. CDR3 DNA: TGTGCCTGGAGTACCCTTCCAACTCCTAACTATGGCTACACCTTC. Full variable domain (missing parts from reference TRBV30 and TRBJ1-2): SQTIHQWPATLVQPVGSPLSLECTVEGTSNPNLYWYRQAAGRGLQLLFYSVGIGQISSEVPQNLSASRPQDRQFILSSKKLLLSDSGFYLCAWSTLPTPNYGYTFGSGTRLTVV.

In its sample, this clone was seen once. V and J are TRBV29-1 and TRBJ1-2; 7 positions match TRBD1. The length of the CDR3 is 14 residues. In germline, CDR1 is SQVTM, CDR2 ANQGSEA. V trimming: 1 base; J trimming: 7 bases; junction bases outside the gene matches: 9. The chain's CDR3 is CSVEGIRGPGGYTF. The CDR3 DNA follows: TGCAGCGTTGAAGGGATTAGGGGGCCGGGTGGCTACACCTTC.

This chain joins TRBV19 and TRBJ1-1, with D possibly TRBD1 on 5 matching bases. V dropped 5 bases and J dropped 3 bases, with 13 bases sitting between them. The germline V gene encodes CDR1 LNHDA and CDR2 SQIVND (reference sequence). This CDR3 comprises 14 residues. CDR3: CASSETARDTEAFF. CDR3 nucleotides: TGTGCCAGTAGTGAGACAGCTCGGGACACTGAAGCTTTCTTT.

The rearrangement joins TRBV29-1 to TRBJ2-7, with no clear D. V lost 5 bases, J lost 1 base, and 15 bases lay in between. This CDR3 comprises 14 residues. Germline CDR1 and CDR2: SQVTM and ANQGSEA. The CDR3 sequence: CSVPAIWGSYEQYF. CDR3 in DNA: TGCAGCGTTCCAGCTATATGGGGTTCCTACGAGCAGTACTTC.

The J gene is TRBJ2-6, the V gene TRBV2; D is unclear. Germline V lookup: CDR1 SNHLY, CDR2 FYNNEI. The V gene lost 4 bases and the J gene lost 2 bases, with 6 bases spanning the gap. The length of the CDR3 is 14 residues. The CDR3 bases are TGTGCCAGCAGTGTGTTCGCTGGGGCCAACGTCCTGACTTTC. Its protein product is CASSVFAGANVLTF. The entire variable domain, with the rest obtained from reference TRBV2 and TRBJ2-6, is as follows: EPEVTQTPSHQVTQMGQEVILRCVPISNHLYFYWYRQILGQKVEFLVSFYNNEISEKSEIFDDQFSVERPDGSNFTLKIRSTKLEDSAMYFCASSVFAGANVLTFGAGSRLTVL.

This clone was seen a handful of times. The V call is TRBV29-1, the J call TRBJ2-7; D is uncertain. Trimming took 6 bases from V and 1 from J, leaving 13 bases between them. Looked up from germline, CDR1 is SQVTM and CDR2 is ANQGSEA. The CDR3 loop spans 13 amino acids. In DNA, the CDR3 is TGCAGCGTGGGTAAAAAACTATCCTACGAGCAGTACTTC. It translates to CSVGKKLSYEQYF.

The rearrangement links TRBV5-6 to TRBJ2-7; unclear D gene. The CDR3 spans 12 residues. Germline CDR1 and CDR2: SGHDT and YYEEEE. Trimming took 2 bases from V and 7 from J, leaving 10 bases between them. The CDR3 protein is CASSLRSGEQYF. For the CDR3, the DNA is TGTGCCAGCAGCTTAAGGTCCGGGGAGCAGTACTTC.

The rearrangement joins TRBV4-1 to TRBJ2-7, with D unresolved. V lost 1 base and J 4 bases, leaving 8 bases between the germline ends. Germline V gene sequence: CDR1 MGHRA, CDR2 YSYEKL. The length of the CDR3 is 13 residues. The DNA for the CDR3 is TGCGCCAGCAGCCAAGTTGGACGGTACGAGCAGTACTTC. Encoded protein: CASSQVGRYEQYF.

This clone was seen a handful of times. CDR3 region: CSAGQGLADTQYF. CDR3 DNA: TGCAGTGCGGGACAGGGCTTAGCAGATACGCAGTATTTT. V and J are TRBV29-1 and TRBJ2-3, with 9 positions matching TRBD1. Germline V gene data show CDR1 as SQVTM and CDR2 as ANQGSEA. The CDR3 totals 13 residues.

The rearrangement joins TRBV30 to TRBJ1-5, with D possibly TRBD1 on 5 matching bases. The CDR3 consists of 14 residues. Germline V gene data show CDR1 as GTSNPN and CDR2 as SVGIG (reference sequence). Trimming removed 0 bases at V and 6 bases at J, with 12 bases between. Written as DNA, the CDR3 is TGTGCCTGGAGTGTAATGGGGCCCGGTCAGCCCCAGCATTTT. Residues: CAWSVMGPGQPQHF.

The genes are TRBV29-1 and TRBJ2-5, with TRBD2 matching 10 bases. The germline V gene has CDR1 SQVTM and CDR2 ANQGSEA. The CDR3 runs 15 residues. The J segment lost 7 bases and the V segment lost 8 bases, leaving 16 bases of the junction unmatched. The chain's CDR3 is CSTENSGGTSGTQYF. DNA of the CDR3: TGCAGCACCGAGAATAGCGGGGGGACATCAGGGACCCAGTACTTC.